These 2 T cell receptor beta chains originate from one sample sequenced in a study of T-cell memory formation after mild COVID-19. Each CDR3 protein is one row after TCRdb ran MiXCR on the 5' RACE reads. The repertoire holds over 250,000 distinct CDR3 sequences, less than 20% seen once, with 22% in the top ten. Sequencing was performed on PBMCs or a T cell subset sorted from them (not recorded which). These receptors were taken from a man between 18 and 29 years old who had mild COVID-19 (a few samples of this study predate the infection). Cell type and time point are not known.

The rearrangement links TRBV7-2 to TRBJ2-7; the D gene is possibly TRBD2 (6 bases). V lost 4 bases and J lost 3, with 10 bases in between. The germline CDR1 and CDR2 sequences are SGHTA and FQGNSA. CDR3 length equals 13 residues. The CDR3 spells CASSSGADYEQYF. The CDR3 bases are TGTGCCAGCAGCTCGGGAGCGGACTACGAGCAGTACTTC.

The chain is built from TRBV6-2 or TRBV6-3 and TRBJ1-5, with a possible D match to TRBD1 (5 bases). Looked up from germline, CDR1 is MNHEY and CDR2 is SVGEGT. The CDR3 runs to 16 residues. Trimming shortened V by 3 bases and J by 4 bases, and 16 bases separated the two germline ends. The CDR3 is CASSYTRVSGNQPQHF. The CDR3 DNA reads as TGTGCCAGCAGTTATACCAGGGTTTCTGGGAATCAGCCCCAGCATTTT.